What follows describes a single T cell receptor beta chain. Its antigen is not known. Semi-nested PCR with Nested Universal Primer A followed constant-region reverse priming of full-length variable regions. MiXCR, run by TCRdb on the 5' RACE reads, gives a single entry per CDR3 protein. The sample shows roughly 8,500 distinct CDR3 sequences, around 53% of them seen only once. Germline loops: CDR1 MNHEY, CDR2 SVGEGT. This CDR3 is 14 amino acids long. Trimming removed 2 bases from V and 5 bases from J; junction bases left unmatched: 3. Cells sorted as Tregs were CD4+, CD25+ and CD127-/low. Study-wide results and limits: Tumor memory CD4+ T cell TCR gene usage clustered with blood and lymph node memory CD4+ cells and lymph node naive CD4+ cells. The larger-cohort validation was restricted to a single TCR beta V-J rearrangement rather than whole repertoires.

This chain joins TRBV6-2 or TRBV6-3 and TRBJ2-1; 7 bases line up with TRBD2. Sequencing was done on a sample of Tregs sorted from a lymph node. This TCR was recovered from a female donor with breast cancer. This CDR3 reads CASSYASGNNEQFF. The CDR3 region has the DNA TGTGCCAGCAGTTACGCTAGCGGCAACAATGAGCAGTTCTTC.